These 5 T cell receptor beta chains were sequenced from one sample in a study of cytomegalovirus exposure and HLA in healthy donors (dated by TCRdb to the late 2010s). Libraries came from the immunoSEQ multiplex PCR assay. The multiplex PCR relied on a mix of 60 forward primers for TCR Vbeta segments and 13 reverse primers for TCR Jbeta segments. This is the immuneACCESS table as TCRdb keeps it, with only in-frame sequences that have V and J called. A part of the clones is gone; compared with another copy, unresolved V genes explain less than half, and the rest is unexplained. This sample's listing comprises 100,000 to 150,000 clones. Together, the top ten hold less than 2% of the sample. Source material: PBMCs. The receptors originated from a young man in good health and CMV-seronegative.

This chain connects TRBV10-3 to TRBJ2-3, with 9 bases aligning to TRBD1. Germline trimming cut 3 bases from V and 4 bases from J; bases unmatched to any gene: 8. Germline assignment: CDR1 ENHRY and CDR2 SYGVKD. The CDR3 is 16 residues long. Here the CDR3 DNA reads TGTGCCATCAGTGAAAACCACGGGACAGGGCCAGATACGCAGTATTTT. Its translation is CAISENHGTGPDTQYF.

The chain couples TRBV6-6 to TRBJ2-2; 10 nucleotides agree with TRBD1. The CDR3 runs 15 residues. The V and J ends lost 8 bases and 4 bases, in that order; junction bases with no gene match: 7. The germline V gene encodes CDR1 MNHNY and CDR2 SVGAGI (reference sequence). CDR3 nucleotides: TGTGCCAGCGGAGACAGGGGGCGCAGCACCGGGGAGCTGTTTTTT. Protein sequence: CASGDRGRSTGELFF.

About this clone: The same CDR3 arises from other DNA sequences in this sample as well. The chain couples TRBV9 to TRBJ2-5; 7 bases fit TRBD2. The V gene end was trimmed by 0 bases and the J gene end by 4 bases; junction bases not matched to a gene: 6. The CDR3 has 15 residues. The germline V gene has CDR1 SGDLS and CDR2 YYNGEE. CDR3 residues: CASSVVGGRGETQYF. CDR3 in DNA: TGTGCCAGCAGCGTAGTGGGGGGGAGGGGAGAGACCCAGTACTTC.

J is TRBJ1-1 and V is TRBV7-2, with D possibly being TRBD1 (5 bases). Trimming shortened V by 6 bases and J by 1 base, and 18 bases separated the two germline ends. The CDR3 runs to 16 residues. From germline, CDR1 is SGHTA and CDR2 FQGNSA. Here the CDR3 reads CASSYSRGSGNTEAFF. CDR3 coding DNA: TGTGCCAGCAGTTACAGCCGGGGGAGCGGGAACACTGAAGCTTTCTTT.

This chain joins TRBV4-3 and TRBJ2-3, with 10 bases lining up with TRBD1. V trimming: 2 bases; J trimming: 6 bases; junction bases outside the gene matches: 14. Germline V gene data show CDR1 as LGHNA and CDR2 as YSLEER. The CDR3 loop spans 18 amino acids. The DNA for the CDR3 is TGCGCCAGCAGCCAACCCTTGGCCGGGACAGGGGATTGCGATACGCAGTATTTT. Translating gives CASSQPLAGTGDCDTQYF.